The 5 T cell receptor beta chains given below trace back to one sample, sequenced in a study of cytomegalovirus exposure and HLA in healthy donors (dated by TCRdb to 2017 to 2019). The library was generated by the immunoSEQ multiplex PCR assay. The multiplex PCR relied on a mix of 60 forward primers for TCR Vbeta segments and 13 reverse primers for TCR Jbeta segments. TCRdb stores this immuneACCESS table with in-frame sequences only. Part of the clones is absent; in the studies checked, under half of the shortfall reflects unresolved V genes, and no reason is known for the rest. The sample table lists about 160,000 clones, about three quarters of them with a count of one. Of the sample, 2.5% to 3.5% falls within the top ten clones. Specimen: PBMCs. Receptors were obtained from a woman in her thirties or forties in good health and CMV-seronegative.

The chain is built from TRBV5-4 and TRBJ1-2; 8 nucleotides agree with TRBD1. Germline V gives CDR1 SGHNT, CDR2 YYREEE (reference sequence). There are 16 residues in the CDR3. V shed 1 base and J 8 bases; nucleotides not matched to a gene: 13. The CDR3 sequence: CASSLSAGGFPGGYTF. The CDR3 nucleotides read TGTGCCAGCAGCTTGTCGGCAGGGGGCTTCCCTGGAGGCTACACCTTC.

A word on this clone: Other DNA sequences of this sample code for an identical CDR3. This chain connects TRBV5-1 to TRBJ2-2; the D gene is possibly TRBD2 (5 bases). V shed 7 bases and J shed 1 base, with 11 bases lying between them. Germline values: CDR1 SGHRS, CDR2 YFSETQ. The CDR3 sequence is 14 residues long. CDR3 sequence reads: CASGLAGNTGELFF. The CDR3 DNA sequence: TGCGCCAGCGGGCTGGCGGGGAACACCGGGGAGCTGTTTTTT. The complete variable domain, with remaining parts taken from reference TRBV5-1 and TRBJ2-2, reads KAGVTQTPRYLIKTRGQQVTLSCSPISGHRSVSWYQQTPGQGLQFLFEYFSETQRNKGNFPGRFSGRQFSNSRSEMNVSTLELGDSALYLCASGLAGNTGELFFGEGSRLTVL.

Remarks on this clone: Germline and junction disagree at one end, which may indicate a read error. The chain recombines TRBV7-9 with TRBJ2-7, with 10 bases aligning to TRBD1. This CDR3 region has 16 residues. In germline, CDR1 is SEHNR, CDR2 FQNEAQ (reference sequence). The CDR3 protein is CSSSAFRRTGGDEQYF. The CDR3 nucleotides are TGTTCCAGCAGCGCTTTCCGTCGGACAGGGGGGGACGAGCAGTACTTC.

In DNA form, the CDR3 reads TGTGCCAGCAGCGTAGGGGCTAGCGGGGGCCTCCAAGAGACCCAGTACTTC. This gives the protein CASSVGASGGLQETQYF. The rearrangement links TRBV9 to TRBJ2-5; 10 bases map to TRBD2. Trimming removed 0 bases from V and 1 base from J; junction bases left unmatched: 6. Germline-derived CDR1 and CDR2 are SGDLS and YYNGEE. The CDR3 totals 17 residues.

The chain links TRBV2 to TRBJ1-2, with D possibly being TRBD1 (6 bases). This CDR3 region has 16 residues. The V gene's germline CDR1 is SNHLY and CDR2 FYNNEI. With 7 bases removed from V and 0 bases from J, the gap between germline ends came to 18 bases. The CDR3 here is CASTYSDSPPNYGYTF. In DNA form, the CDR3 reads TGTGCCAGCACGTATTCGGACAGTCCTCCTAACTATGGCTACACCTTC.